The TCR beta chain described here comes from a study of T-cell memory formation after mild COVID-19. Whole-study results and caveats: Clones shrinking between day 15 and 85 showed a balanced CD4/CD8 split, and those that grew later tilted toward CD4+.

This CDR3 spans 13 amino acids. Trimming removed 7 bases from V and 5 bases from J, with 12 bases in between. Germline V gene sequence: CDR1 SGHVS, CDR2 FQNEAQ. As for this clonotype: Antigen unknown.

TCRdb fed the 5' RACE reads into MiXCR, producing one record per CDR3 protein. The table lists under 35,000 distinct CDR3 sequences, 20% to 25% of them singletons. The rearrangement uses TRBV7-8 and TRBJ2-1, with D unresolved. The sequenced material came from PBMCs or a T cell subset sorted from them (not recorded which). The receptor was isolated from an adult who had mild COVID-19 (a few samples of this study predate the infection). Cell type and time point are not known. DNA for the CDR3: TGTGCCAGCATCGGAGAACGCGACAATGAGCAGTTCTTC. Translating it yields CASIGERDNEQFF.